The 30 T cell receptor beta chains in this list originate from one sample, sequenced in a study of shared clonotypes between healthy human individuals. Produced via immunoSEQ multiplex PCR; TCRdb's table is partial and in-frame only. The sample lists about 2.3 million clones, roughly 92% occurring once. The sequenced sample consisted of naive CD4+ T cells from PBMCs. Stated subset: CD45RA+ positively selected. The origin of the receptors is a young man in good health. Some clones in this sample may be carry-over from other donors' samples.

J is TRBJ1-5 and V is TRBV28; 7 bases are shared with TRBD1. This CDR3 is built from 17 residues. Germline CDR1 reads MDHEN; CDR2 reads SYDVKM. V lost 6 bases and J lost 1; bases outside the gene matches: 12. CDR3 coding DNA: TGTGCCAGCAGACTCCGACAGGGAGATTTGAGCAATCAGCCCCAGCATTTT. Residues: CASRLRQGDLSNQPQHF.

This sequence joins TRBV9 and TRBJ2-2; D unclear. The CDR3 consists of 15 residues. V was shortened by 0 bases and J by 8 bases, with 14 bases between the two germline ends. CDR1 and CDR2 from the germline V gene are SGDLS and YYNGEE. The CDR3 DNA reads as TGTGCCAGCAGCGTAGTTGTGACCCCCGGTGGGGAGCTGTTTTTT. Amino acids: CASSVVVTPGGELFF.

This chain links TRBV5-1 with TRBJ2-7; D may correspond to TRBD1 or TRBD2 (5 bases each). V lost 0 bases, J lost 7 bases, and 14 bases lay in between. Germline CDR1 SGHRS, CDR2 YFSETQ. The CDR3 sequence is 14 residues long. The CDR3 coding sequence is TGCGCCAGCAGCTTGGCATCAGGGACGGGGGAGCAGTACTTC. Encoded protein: CASSLASGTGEQYF.

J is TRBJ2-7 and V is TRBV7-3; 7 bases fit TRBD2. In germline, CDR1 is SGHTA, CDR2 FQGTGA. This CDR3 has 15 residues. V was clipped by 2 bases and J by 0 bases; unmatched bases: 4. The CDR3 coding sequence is TGTGCCAGCAGCTTAGCTAGCGGATTCTCCTACGAGCAGTACTTC. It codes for CASSLASGFSYEQYF.

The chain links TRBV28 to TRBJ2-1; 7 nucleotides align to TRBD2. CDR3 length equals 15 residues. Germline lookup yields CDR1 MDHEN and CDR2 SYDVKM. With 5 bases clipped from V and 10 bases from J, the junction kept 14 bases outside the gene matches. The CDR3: CASSLGSGIPREQFF. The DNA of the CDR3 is TGTGCCAGCAGTCTAGGGAGCGGGATCCCCAGGGAGCAGTTCTTC.

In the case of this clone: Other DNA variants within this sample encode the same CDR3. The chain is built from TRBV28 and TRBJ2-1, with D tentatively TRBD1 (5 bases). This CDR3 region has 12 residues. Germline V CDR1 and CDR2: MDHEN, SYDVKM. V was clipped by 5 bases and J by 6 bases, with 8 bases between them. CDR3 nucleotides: TGTGCCAGCAGTCCCCAGGGCAATGAGCAGTTCTTC. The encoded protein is CASSPQGNEQFF. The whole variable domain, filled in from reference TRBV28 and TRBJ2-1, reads DVKVTQSSRYLVKRTGEKVFLECVQDMDHENMFWYRQDPGLGLRLIYFSYDVKMKEKGDIPEGYSVSREKKERFSLILESASTNQTSMYLCASSPQGNEQFFGPGTRLTVL.

CDR3 region: CASSYGETQYF. CDR3 DNA: TGCGCCAGCAGTTATGGAGAGACCCAGTACTTC. The rearrangement links TRBV5-1 to TRBJ2-5, with D unresolved. V gave up 5 bases and J gave up 4 bases, with 6 bases separating them. CDR3 size: 11 residues. Germline V gene sequence: CDR1 SGHRS, CDR2 YFSETQ.

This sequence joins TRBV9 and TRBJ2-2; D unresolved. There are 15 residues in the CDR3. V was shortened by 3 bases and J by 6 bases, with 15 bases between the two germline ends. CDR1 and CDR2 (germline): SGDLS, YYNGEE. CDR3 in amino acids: CASSASPGRSGELFF. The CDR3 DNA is TGTGCCAGCAGCGCATCACCCGGGCGGTCCGGGGAGCTGTTTTTT.

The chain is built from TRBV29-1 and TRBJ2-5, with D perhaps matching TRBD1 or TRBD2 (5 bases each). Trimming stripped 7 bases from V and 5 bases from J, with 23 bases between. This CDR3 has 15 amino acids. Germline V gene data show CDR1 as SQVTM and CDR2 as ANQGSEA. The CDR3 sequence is CSGGTLGRQIETQYF. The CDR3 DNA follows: TGCAGCGGGGGGACCCTGGGGAGACAAATCGAGACCCAGTACTTC.

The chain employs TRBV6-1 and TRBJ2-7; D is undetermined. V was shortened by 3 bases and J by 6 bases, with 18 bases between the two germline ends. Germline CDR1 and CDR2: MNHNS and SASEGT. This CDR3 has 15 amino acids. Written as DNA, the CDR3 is TGTGCCAGCAGTGAGAACGAGTCGCCCTTAGGCGAGCAGTACTTC. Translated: CASSENESPLGEQYF.

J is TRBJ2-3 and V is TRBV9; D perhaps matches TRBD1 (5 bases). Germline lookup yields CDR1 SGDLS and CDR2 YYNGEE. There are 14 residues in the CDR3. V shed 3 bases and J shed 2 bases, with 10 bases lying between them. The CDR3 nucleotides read TGTGCCAGCAGCGAAGGGGCGTCCACAGATACGCAGTATTTT. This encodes CASSEGASTDTQYF. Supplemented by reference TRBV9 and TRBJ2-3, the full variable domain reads DSGVTQTPKHLITATGQRVTLRCSPRSGDLSVYWYQQSLDQGLQFLIQYYNGEERAKGNILERFSAQQFPDLHSELNLSSLELGDSALYFCASSEGASTDTQYFGPGTRLTVL.

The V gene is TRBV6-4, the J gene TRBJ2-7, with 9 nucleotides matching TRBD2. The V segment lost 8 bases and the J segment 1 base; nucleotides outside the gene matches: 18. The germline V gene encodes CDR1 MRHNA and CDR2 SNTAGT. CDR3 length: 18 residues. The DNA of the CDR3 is TGTGCCAGCGGGGTTGGTAGCGGGAGTCGGGTTGGGTCCTACGAGCAGTACTTC. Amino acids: CASGVGSGSRVGSYEQYF.

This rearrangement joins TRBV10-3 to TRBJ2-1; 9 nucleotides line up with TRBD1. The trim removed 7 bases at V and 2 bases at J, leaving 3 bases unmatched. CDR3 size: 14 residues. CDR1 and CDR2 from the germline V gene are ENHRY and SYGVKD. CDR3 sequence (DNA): TGTGCCATCACCCGGGACAGGGCCTACAATGAGCAGTTCTTC. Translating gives CAITRDRAYNEQFF.

The CDR3 sequence is CASSWMLNTEAFF. The CDR3 nucleotides are TGTGCCAGCAGTTGGATGTTGAACACTGAAGCTTTCTTT. The V gene is TRBV25-1, the J gene TRBJ1-1; no definite D call. The CDR3 contains 13 residues. The germline V gene has CDR1 MGHDK and CDR2 SYGVNS. V was shortened by 5 bases and J by 0 bases, with 7 bases between the two germline ends.

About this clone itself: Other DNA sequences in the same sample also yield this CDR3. CDR3 sequence: CASSETGGTGELFF. CDR3 coding DNA: TGTGCCAGCAGTGAGACGGGGGGCACCGGGGAGCTGTTTTTT. The V and J genes are TRBV2 and TRBJ2-2; TRBD2 agrees at 7 bases. The V gene end was trimmed by 3 bases and the J gene end by 4 bases; junction bases not matched to a gene: 2. Germline-derived CDR1 and CDR2 are SNHLY and FYNNEI. This CDR3 contains 14 residues.

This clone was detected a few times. CDR3 sequence (DNA): TGTGCCATAGGGCGGAACACTGAAGCTTTCTTT. Residues: CAIGRNTEAFF. The chain couples TRBV10-3 to TRBJ1-1; unclear D gene. The germline CDR1 and CDR2 sequences are ENHRY and SYGVKD. The CDR3 runs 11 residues. Deletions cut 9 bases from V and 1 base from J, with 6 bases between.

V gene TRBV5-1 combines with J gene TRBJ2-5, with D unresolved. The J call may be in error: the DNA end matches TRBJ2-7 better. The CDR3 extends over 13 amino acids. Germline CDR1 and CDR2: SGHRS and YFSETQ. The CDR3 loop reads CASSLGSSYEQYF. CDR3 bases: TGCGCCAGCAGCTTGGGGTCCTCCTACGAGCAGTACTTC.

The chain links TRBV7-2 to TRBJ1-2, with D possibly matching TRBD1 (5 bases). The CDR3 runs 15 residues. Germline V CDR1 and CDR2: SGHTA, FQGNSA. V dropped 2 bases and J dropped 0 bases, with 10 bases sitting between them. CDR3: CASSLWGPANYGYTF. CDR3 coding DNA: TGTGCCAGCAGCTTATGGGGCCCTGCTAACTATGGCTACACCTTC.

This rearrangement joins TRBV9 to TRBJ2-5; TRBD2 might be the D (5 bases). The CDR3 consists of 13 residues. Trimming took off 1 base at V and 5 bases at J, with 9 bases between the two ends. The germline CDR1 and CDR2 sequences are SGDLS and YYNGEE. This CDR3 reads CASSVSSGETQYF. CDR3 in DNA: TGTGCCAGCAGCGTATCATCGGGGGAGACCCAGTACTTC.

The CDR3 bases are TGTGCCAGCAGCTCCCGGGATCTTAACACCGGGGAGCTGTTTTTT. This codes for CASSSRDLNTGELFF. This chain uses TRBV7-2 with TRBJ2-2, with a weak D call TRBD2 (5 bases). V was shortened by 4 bases and J by 2 bases, with 11 bases between the two germline ends. The CDR3 runs to 15 residues. The germline gives CDR1 SGHTA, CDR2 FQGNSA.

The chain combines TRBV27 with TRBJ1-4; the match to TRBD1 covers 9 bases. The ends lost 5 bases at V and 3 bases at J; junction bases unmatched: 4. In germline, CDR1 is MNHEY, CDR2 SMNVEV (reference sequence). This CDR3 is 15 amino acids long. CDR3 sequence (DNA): TGTGCCAGCAGTGACCGGGACAGGGCTAATGAAAAACTGTTTTTT. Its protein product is CASSDRDRANEKLFF.

CDR3 in DNA: TGCGCCAGCCGGGATGGCACACTAAATGAAAAACTGTTTTTT. Encoded protein: CASRDGTLNEKLFF. The chain carries TRBV4-1 and TRBJ1-4; D remains ambiguous. The CDR3 length is 14 residues. CDR1 MGHRA and CDR2 YSYEKL come from the germline V gene. V shed 8 bases and J shed 5 bases, with 15 bases lying between them.

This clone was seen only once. The CDR3 sequence: CSAGGGGRTGELFF. The CDR3 DNA reads TGCAGCGCAGGGGGTGGCGGGAGGACCGGGGAGCTGTTTTTT. V gene TRBV29-1 combines with J gene TRBJ2-2, with TRBD2 as a possible D gene (8 bases). The CDR3 contains 14 residues. Trimming pared 7 bases from V and 5 bases from J, leaving 17 bases between. Germline V gives CDR1 SQVTM, CDR2 ANQGSEA.

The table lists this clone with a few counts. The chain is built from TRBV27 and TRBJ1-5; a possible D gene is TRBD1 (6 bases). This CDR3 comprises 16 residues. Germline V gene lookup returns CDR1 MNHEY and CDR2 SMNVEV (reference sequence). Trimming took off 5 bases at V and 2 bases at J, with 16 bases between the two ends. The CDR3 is CASSPRPQGGNQPQHF. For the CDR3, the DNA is TGTGCCAGCAGTCCCCGGCCACAGGGAGGCAATCAGCCCCAGCATTTT.

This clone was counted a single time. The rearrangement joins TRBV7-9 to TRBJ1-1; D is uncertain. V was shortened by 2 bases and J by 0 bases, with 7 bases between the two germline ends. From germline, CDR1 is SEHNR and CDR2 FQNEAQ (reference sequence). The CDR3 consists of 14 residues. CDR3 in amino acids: CASSLTTMNTEAFF. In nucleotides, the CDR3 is TGTGCCAGCAGCTTAACCACCATGAACACTGAAGCTTTCTTT.

This chain's CDR3 is CASSYSTEKREDGYTF. CDR3 sequence (DNA): TGTGCCAGCAGTTACTCGACCGAAAAGAGGGAGGATGGCTACACCTTC. V usage is TRBV6-5 and J usage is TRBJ1-2; no firm D call. The CDR3 runs 16 residues. From germline, CDR1 is MNHEY and CDR2 SVGAGI. V was shortened by 0 bases and J by 6 bases, with 17 bases between the two germline ends.

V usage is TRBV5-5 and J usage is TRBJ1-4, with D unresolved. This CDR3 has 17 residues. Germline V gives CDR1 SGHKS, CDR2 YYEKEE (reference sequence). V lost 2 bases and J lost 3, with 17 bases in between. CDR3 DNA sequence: TGTGCCAGCAGCTTAACAATCGGAGTTGTGGCTAATGAAAAACTGTTTTTT. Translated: CASSLTIGVVANEKLFF. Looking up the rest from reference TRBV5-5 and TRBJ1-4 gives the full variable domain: DAGVTQSPTHLIKTRGQQVTLRCSPISGHKSVSWYQQVLGQGPQFIFQYYEKEERGRGNFPDRFSARQFPNYSSELNVNALLLGDSALYLCASSLTIGVVANEKLFFGSGTQLSVL.

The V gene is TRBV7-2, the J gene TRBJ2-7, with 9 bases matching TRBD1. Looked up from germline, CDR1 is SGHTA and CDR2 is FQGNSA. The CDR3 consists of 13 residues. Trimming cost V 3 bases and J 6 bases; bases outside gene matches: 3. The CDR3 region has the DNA TGTGCCAGCAGCTTGGACAGGGGCGGCGAGCAGTACTTC. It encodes CASSLDRGGEQYF.

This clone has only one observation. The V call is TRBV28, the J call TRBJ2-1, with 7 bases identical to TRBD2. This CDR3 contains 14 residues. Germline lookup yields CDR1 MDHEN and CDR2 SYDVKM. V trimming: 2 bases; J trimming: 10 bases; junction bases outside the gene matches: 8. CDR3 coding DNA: TGTGCCAGCAGTTTAGCGATAGCGGGCAGGGAGCAGTTCTTC. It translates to CASSLAIAGREQFF.

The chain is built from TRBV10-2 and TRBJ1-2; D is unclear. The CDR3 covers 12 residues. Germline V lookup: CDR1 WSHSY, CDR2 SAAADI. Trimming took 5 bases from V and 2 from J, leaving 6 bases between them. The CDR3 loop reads CASSLQNYGYTF. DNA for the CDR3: TGCGCCAGCAGTCTACAGAACTATGGCTACACCTTC.